Detailed here is one T cell receptor (beta chain). The sample holds other DNA sequences that translate to the same CDR3. The record originates from a study of blood T cell repertoires in COVID-19. As for the study in general: Sample material is recorded as cDNA or gDNA derived from T cells, B-cell-depleted T cells, or PBMCs.

Original handling: Cell counts per sample came from amplifying reference gene primers. Only in-frame clones appear in the TCRdb table, and some are missing; sequencing was by immunoSEQ multiplex PCR. V and J calls and clone size come straight from that table; D and trimming were deduced from the DNA. The sample includes 300,000 to 350,000 clones, more than 75% of them seen just once. Clinical history as reported by participants underpinned cohort assignment. Two negative PCRs, clearance, or symptom resolution were required of recovered Cohort 3 donors. Germline CDR1 is SGHNT and CDR2 is YYREEE (reference sequence). The germline V and J ends were trimmed by 2 bases and 1 base, with 6 bases remaining between them. CDR3 length: 13 residues.

The chain combines TRBV5-4 with TRBJ1-1; tentative D call: TRBD1 (5 bases). The clonotype originates from a woman aged 30 to 39 who had recovered from COVID-19. Sequenced: PBMCs or T cells enriched from blood (not recorded which). Here the CDR3 DNA reads TGTGCCAGCAGCTTCGGGGGGAACACTGAAGCTTTCTTT. Its protein product is CASSFGGNTEAFF.